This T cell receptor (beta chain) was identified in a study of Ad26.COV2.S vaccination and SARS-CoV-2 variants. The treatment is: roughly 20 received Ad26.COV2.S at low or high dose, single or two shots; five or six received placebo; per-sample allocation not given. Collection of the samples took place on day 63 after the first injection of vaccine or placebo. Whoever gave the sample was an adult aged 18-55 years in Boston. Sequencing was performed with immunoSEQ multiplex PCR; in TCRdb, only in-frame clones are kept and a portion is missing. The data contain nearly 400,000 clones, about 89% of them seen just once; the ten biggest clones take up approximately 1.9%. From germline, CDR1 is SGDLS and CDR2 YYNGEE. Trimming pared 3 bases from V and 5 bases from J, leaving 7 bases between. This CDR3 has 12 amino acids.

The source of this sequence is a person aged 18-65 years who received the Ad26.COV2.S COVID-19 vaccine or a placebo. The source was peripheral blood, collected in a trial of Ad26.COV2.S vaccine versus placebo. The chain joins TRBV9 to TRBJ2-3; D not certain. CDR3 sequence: CASSEDRDTQYF. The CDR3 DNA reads TGTGCCAGCAGCGAGGACCGAGATACGCAGTATTTT.